Each of the 27 T cell receptor beta chains below was sequenced from the same sample in a study of blood T cell repertoires in COVID-19. Profiling relied on immunoSEQ multiplex PCR, and the TCRdb table lists in-frame clones only, not all of them. The sample comprises about 160,000 clones, 82% of which are singletons, and 6.5% to 9% rests with the top ten. Sample: peripheral blood. The receptors were gathered from a woman between 40 and 50 years old with COVID-19, enrolled during active disease.

The genes are TRBV27 and TRBJ2-1; the D gene is possibly TRBD1 (5 bases). V was pared by 3 bases and J by 10 bases, with 13 bases between. The germline V gene has CDR1 MNHEY and CDR2 SMNVEV (reference sequence). The CDR3 is made up of 13 amino acids. CDR3 sequence (DNA): TGTGCCAGCAGTTTGGGGCAGGCCGAAGAGCAGTTCTTC. Translating it yields CASSLGQAEEQFF.

The chain has TRBV30 and TRBJ1-2, with 7 bases fitting TRBD1. The CDR3 length is 13 residues. V gave up 3 bases and J gave up 4 bases; unmatched junction bases: 5. Germline V CDR1 and CDR2: GTSNPN, SVGIG (reference sequence). The CDR3 spells CAWRRGGTYGYTF. The CDR3 DNA reads as TGTGCCTGGAGGCGAGGGGGCACCTATGGCTACACCTTC.

This chain connects TRBV3-1 (or the pseudogene TRBV3-2) to TRBJ2-2; no reliable D call. The CDR3 is 14 residues long. Trimming stripped 2 bases from V and 2 bases from J, with 6 bases between. Germline loops: CDR1 LGHDT, CDR2 YNNKEL (reference sequence). CDR3 in DNA: TGTGCCAGCAGCCAACTCAGTAACACCGGGGAGCTGTTTTTT. Its protein is CASSQLSNTGELFF.

The gene calls are TRBV9 and TRBJ2-3; D might be TRBD2 (6 bases). CDR1 SGDLS and CDR2 YYNGEE come from the germline V gene. The CDR3 is 14 residues long. Between the trimmed V and J ends, which lost 2 bases and 9 bases, there was a span of 16 bases. CDR3 nucleotide sequence: TGTGCCAGCAGCGTTTCTGGGACTCCCGACACGCAGTATTTT. Protein sequence: CASSVSGTPDTQYF. Complete variable domain (other parts from reference TRBV9 and TRBJ2-3): DSGVTQTPKHLITATGQRVTLRCSPRSGDLSVYWYQQSLDQGLQFLIQYYNGEERAKGNILERFSAQQFPDLHSELNLSSLELGDSALYFCASSVSGTPDTQYFGPGTRLTVL.

This rearrangement joins TRBV27 to TRBJ2-7; 9 bases align to TRBD1. Trimming took 3 bases from V and 4 from J; bases not matched to a gene: 7. From germline, CDR1 is MNHEY and CDR2 SMNVEV (reference sequence). The CDR3 consists of 15 residues. This CDR3 reads CASSFKTGGPYEQYF. CDR3 nucleotide sequence: TGTGCCAGCAGTTTCAAGACAGGGGGGCCTTACGAGCAGTACTTC.

V gene TRBV6-5 combines with J gene TRBJ2-2, with 8 nucleotides matching TRBD1. Germline CDR1 and CDR2: MNHEY and SVGAGI. With V trimmed by 7 bases and J by 5 bases, 12 bases remained unmatched. The CDR3 totals 16 residues. CDR3 loop: CASTYSGTGATGELFF. DNA of the CDR3: TGTGCCAGCACTTATTCCGGGACAGGAGCAACCGGGGAGCTGTTTTTT.

This clone was counted once. The chain couples TRBV2 to TRBJ1-5; 8 positions match TRBD1. The CDR3 length is 13 residues. J gave up 4 bases and V 5 bases, and 1 base lay outside the gene matches. Per germline, CDR1 SNHLY and CDR2 FYNNEI. This CDR3 reads CASSRQGNQPQHF. DNA of the CDR3: TGTGCCAGCAGTCGACAGGGGAATCAGCCCCAGCATTTT.

This clone occurred once. V is TRBV27 and J is TRBJ1-4; D gene uncertain. CDR3 length: 14 residues. The germline CDR1 and CDR2 sequences are MNHEY and SMNVEV (reference sequence). The V gene lost 4 bases and the J gene lost 2 bases, with 8 bases spanning the gap. The CDR3 DNA reads as TGTGCCAGCAGTTGGCGGCAGACTAATGAAAAACTGTTTTTT. The encoded protein is CASSWRQTNEKLFF.

The chain employs TRBV6-5 and TRBJ2-1, with unresolved D. Germline V gene sequence: CDR1 MNHEY, CDR2 SVGAGI. The CDR3 extends over 12 amino acids. V lost 6 bases, J lost 6 bases, and 9 bases lay in between. In DNA form, the CDR3 reads TGTGCCAGCAGCTCCCCAGGCAATGAGCAGTTCTTC. This gives the protein CASSSPGNEQFF.

This chain links TRBV6-1 with TRBJ2-3, with 8 positions matching TRBD1. J was trimmed by 6 bases and V by 3 bases; bases with no gene match: 5. Germline V CDR1 and CDR2: MNHNS, SASEGT. The CDR3 extends over 14 amino acids. CDR3 in amino acids: CASSEQGAVDTQYF. CDR3 nucleotide sequence: TGTGCCAGCAGTGAGCAGGGGGCGGTTGATACGCAGTATTTT.

Notes on this clone: The germline gene is not matched at one end of the junction; a read error may be the cause. J is TRBJ1-2 and V is TRBV7-7; 11 bases are a match to TRBD1. In germline, CDR1 is SSHAT, CDR2 FNYEAQ (reference sequence). This CDR3 is built from 16 residues. CDR3 in amino acids: CASSSVAPDRGLGYTF. DNA of the CDR3: TGTGCTAGCAGCTCCGTTGCCCCGGACAGGGGGCTAGGCTACACCTTC.

This rearrangement joins TRBV10-3 to TRBJ2-5, with 9 nucleotides matching TRBD1. The CDR3 is made up of 16 amino acids. V was clipped by 3 bases and J by 4 bases; unmatched bases: 9. Per the germline V gene, CDR1 is ENHRY and CDR2 is SYGVKD. Here the CDR3 reads CAISDSLQGAGETQYF. CDR3 DNA: TGTGCCATCAGTGACTCACTACAGGGGGCAGGAGAGACCCAGTACTTC.

This clone was counted a few times. The chain recombines TRBV7-9 with TRBJ2-3; 13 bases fit TRBD2. The trim removed 5 bases at V and 3 bases at J, leaving 5 bases unmatched. The germline V gene encodes CDR1 SEHNR and CDR2 FQNEAQ (reference sequence). The CDR3 consists of 16 residues. CDR3 sequence reads: CASSPRTSGSTDTQYF. CDR3 sequence (DNA): TGTGCCAGCAGCCCCCGGACTAGCGGGAGTACAGATACGCAGTATTTT. The entire variable domain, with the rest obtained from reference TRBV7-9 and TRBJ2-3, is as follows: DTGVSQNPRHKITKRGQNVTFRCDPISEHNRLYWYRQTLGQGPEFLTYFQNEAQLEKSRLLSDRFSAERPKGSFSTLEIQRTEQGDSAMYLCASSPRTSGSTDTQYFGPGTRLTVL.

The chain's CDR3 is CASSAPLAGANEQYF. DNA of the CDR3: TGTGCCAGCAGCGCCCCACTAGCGGGAGCTAACGAGCAGTACTTC. J is TRBJ2-7 and V is TRBV5-4, with TRBD2 identical over 11 bases. The germline CDR1 and CDR2 sequences are SGHNT and YYREEE (reference sequence). J gave up 5 bases and V 4 bases, and 8 bases lay outside the gene matches. The CDR3 contains 15 residues.

This clone was counted only a few times. The chain has TRBV3-1 (or the pseudogene TRBV3-2) and TRBJ2-7, with 9 bases aligning to TRBD1. The length of the CDR3 is 15 residues. Trimming cost V 5 bases and J 3 bases; bases outside gene matches: 8. Germline CDR1 and CDR2: LGHDT and YNNKEL (reference sequence). DNA for the CDR3: TGTGCCAGCAGCGTTCCCGGGACAGGGTTCTACGAGCAGTACTTC. This codes for CASSVPGTGFYEQYF.

The genes are TRBV19 and TRBJ2-7; 12 bases match TRBD2. Germline-derived CDR1 and CDR2 are LNHDA and SQIVND (reference sequence). The CDR3 spans 14 residues. V trimming: 5 bases; J trimming: 6 bases; junction bases outside the gene matches: 5. In nucleotides, the CDR3 is TGTGCCAGTAGTCGACTAGCGGGAGTCGGCGAGCAGTACTTC. As protein: CASSRLAGVGEQYF.

The V and J genes are TRBV10-1 and TRBJ2-1, with TRBD1 matching 7 bases. Germline assignment: CDR1 WNHNN and CDR2 SYGVQD (reference sequence). V dropped 6 bases and J dropped 8; count of bases not matched to a gene: 10. The CDR3 is 14 amino acids. The CDR3 sequence: CASRPGQSSDEQFF. DNA of the CDR3: TGCGCCAGCAGACCGGGACAGTCTTCGGATGAGCAGTTCTTC.

This chain uses TRBV19 with TRBJ2-2, with TRBD1 as a possible D gene (6 bases). Trimming left V 5 bases short and J 4 bases short, with 11 bases between. Germline lookup yields CDR1 LNHDA and CDR2 SQIVND (reference sequence). The CDR3 extends over 14 amino acids. The CDR3: CASSPGGITGELFF. CDR3 sequence (DNA): TGTGCCAGTAGTCCTGGGGGCATCACCGGGGAGCTGTTTTTT.

This chain joins TRBV10-3 and TRBJ2-3; D is uncertain. The V end lost 4 bases, the J end lost 0 bases, and 8 bases lay between the germline ends. Germline V gives CDR1 ENHRY, CDR2 SYGVKD. The CDR3 is made up of 14 amino acids. The CDR3 region is CAISAVQSTDTQYF. CDR3 sequence (DNA): TGTGCCATCAGTGCGGTACAGAGCACAGATACGCAGTATTTT.

The chain combines TRBV5-4 with TRBJ2-4; 7 positions agree with TRBD2. Losses at the gene ends were 1 base for V and 9 bases for J; bases not matched to a gene: 4. The germline V gene has CDR1 SGHNT and CDR2 YYREEE (reference sequence). CDR3 size: 13 residues. This CDR3 is CASSLSTGGIQYF. For the CDR3, the DNA is TGTGCCAGCAGCTTGTCTACGGGAGGCATTCAGTACTTC.

The V and J genes are TRBV29-1 and TRBJ2-3; 8 bases align to TRBD2. The CDR3 has 13 amino acids. Trimming at V came to 7 bases and at J to 6 bases, leaving 9 bases not matched to a gene. CDR1 is SQVTM and CDR2 is ANQGSEA in the germline V gene. CDR3 protein: CSATSEVSDTQYF. The DNA of the CDR3 is TGCAGCGCGACTAGCGAGGTGTCGGATACGCAGTATTTT.

Note on this clone: The same CDR3 can be traced to other DNA sequences in this sample. V and J are TRBV12-3 or TRBV12-4 and TRBJ1-5, with D uncertain. V lost 2 bases to trimming and J lost 0 bases, with 2 bases between them. The CDR3 is 13 residues long. CDR3 DNA: TGTGCCAGCAGTTTATATAGCAATCAGCCCCAGCATTTT. Protein product: CASSLYSNQPQHF.

Details on this clone: This specimen includes other DNA sequences encoding the same CDR3. This chain joins TRBV5-1 and TRBJ2-6; 7 bases align to TRBD1. After removal of 4 bases from V and 2 bases from J, the junction contained 9 bases not matched to a gene. This CDR3 comprises 17 residues. The germline V gene encodes CDR1 SGHRS and CDR2 YFSETQ. This CDR3 reads CASSTERGPTGANVLTF. The CDR3 nucleotides read TGCGCCAGCAGCACGGAAAGGGGGCCTACTGGGGCCAACGTCCTGACTTTC.

This clone was seen only once. The chain uses TRBV19 and TRBJ2-6; TRBD1 might be the D (5 bases). This CDR3 contains 17 residues. V lost 2 bases and J 2 bases, leaving 13 bases between the germline ends. Germline loops: CDR1 LNHDA, CDR2 SQIVND (reference sequence). CDR3 protein: CASSISNRRTGANVLTF. The CDR3 nucleotides are TGTGCCAGTAGTATATCTAACAGGCGAACTGGGGCCAACGTCCTGACTTTC.

V usage is TRBV18 and J usage is TRBJ1-1; D uncertain. Germline lookup yields CDR1 KGHSH and CDR2 LQKENI. Trimming removed 3 bases from V and 3 bases from J, with 17 bases in between. The length of the CDR3 is 16 residues. The chain's CDR3 is CASSPTFLRRDTEAFF. The CDR3 DNA is TGTGCCAGCTCACCTACCTTTCTTAGGAGGGACACTGAAGCTTTCTTT.

The V and J genes are TRBV11-2 and TRBJ1-2; D gene ambiguous. Germline CDR1 and CDR2: SGHAT and FQNNGV. This CDR3 is 13 amino acids long. Between the trimmed V and J ends, which lost 2 bases and 2 bases, there was a span of 6 bases. This chain's CDR3 is CASSLPVNYGYTF. Here the CDR3 DNA reads TGTGCCAGCAGCTTACCGGTCAACTATGGCTACACCTTC.

The DNA for the CDR3 is TGTGCCATCAGTAAGAGTCGTGGGAGAGTTGATACAGATACGCAGTATTTT. Protein: CAISKSRGRVDTDTQYF. The chain employs TRBV10-3 and TRBJ2-3; TRBD2 might be the D (5 bases). V lost 5 bases and J 3 bases, leaving 21 bases between the germline ends. The length of the CDR3 is 17 residues. Germline CDR1 ENHRY, CDR2 SYGVKD.